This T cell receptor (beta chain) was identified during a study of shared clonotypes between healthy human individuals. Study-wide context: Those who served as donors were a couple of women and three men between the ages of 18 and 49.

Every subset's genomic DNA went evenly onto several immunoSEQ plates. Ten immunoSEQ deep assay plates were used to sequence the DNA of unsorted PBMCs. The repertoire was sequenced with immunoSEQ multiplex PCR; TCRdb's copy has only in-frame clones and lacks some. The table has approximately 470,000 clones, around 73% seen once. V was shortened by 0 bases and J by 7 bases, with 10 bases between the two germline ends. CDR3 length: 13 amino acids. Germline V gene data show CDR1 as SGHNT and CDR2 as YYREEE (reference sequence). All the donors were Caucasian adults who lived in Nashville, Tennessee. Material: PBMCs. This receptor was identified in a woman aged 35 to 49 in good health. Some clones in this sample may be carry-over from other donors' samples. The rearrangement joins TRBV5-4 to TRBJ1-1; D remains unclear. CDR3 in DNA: TGTGCCAGCAGCTTGGGCAGACTAGATGAAGCTTTCTTT. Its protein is CASSLGRLDEAFF.